This T cell receptor (beta chain) emerged from a study of blood T cells in healthy people across ages. The CDR3 has 14 residues. Germline V lookup: CDR1 MNHNS, CDR2 SASEGT. V was clipped by 5 bases and J by 7 bases, with 14 bases between them. Through a sample-barcoded 5' primer and a J-beta primer mix, a second PCR was run for roughly 7 to 12 cycles. TCRdb reprocessed the 5' RACE reads via MiXCR and lists one record per CDR3 protein. The sample holds about 620,000 distinct CDR3 sequences, around 21% seen once. J is TRBJ2-2 and V is TRBV6-1; unclear D gene. Sequencing used blood. This sequence was found in a man aged 65-85 years in good health. CDR3 amino acids: CASSPPTSHGELFF. DNA of the CDR3: TGTGCCAGCAGTCCCCCTACTTCGCACGGGGAGCTGTTTTTT.